Below, one T cell receptor beta chain is given with its context. What it binds is unknown. Germline-derived CDR1 and CDR2 are SGHRS and YFSETQ. The CDR3 runs to 15 residues. Trimming cost V 0 bases and J 5 bases, with 14 bases left between them. Combining a sample-barcoded 5' primer with a J-beta primer mix, a second PCR ran for roughly 6 to 12 cycles. TCRdb re-derived calls from the 5' RACE reads in MiXCR, one entry per CDR3 protein. The sample has 780,000 or so distinct CDR3 sequences; roughly 50% are singletons. This sample was taken from a study of blood T cells in healthy people across ages. Study-wide findings and caveats: Aged donors had fewer naive CD4+ cells and lower diversity than long-lived donors. Unknown CMV status may confound age-related changes in expanded clones. Correlation between TCR beta diversity and naive T cell percentage was strong. Unsorted PBMCs ruled out conclusive naive versus antigen-experienced comparison.

The V gene is TRBV5-1, the J gene TRBJ1-2; D remains ambiguous. The sequence came from a man aged 35-49 years in good health. The sequencing sample was made of blood. The DNA for the CDR3 is TGCGCCAGCAGCTTGGATGCCAGTCGTCTGTATGGCTACACCTTC. Its protein is CASSLDASRLYGYTF. Full variable domain (remainder filled in from reference TRBV5-1 and TRBJ1-2): KAGVTQTPRYLIKTRGQQVTLSCSPISGHRSVSWYQQTPGQGLQFLFEYFSETQRNKGNFPGRFSGRQFSNSRSEMNVSTLELGDSALYLCASSLDASRLYGYTFGSGTRLTVV.